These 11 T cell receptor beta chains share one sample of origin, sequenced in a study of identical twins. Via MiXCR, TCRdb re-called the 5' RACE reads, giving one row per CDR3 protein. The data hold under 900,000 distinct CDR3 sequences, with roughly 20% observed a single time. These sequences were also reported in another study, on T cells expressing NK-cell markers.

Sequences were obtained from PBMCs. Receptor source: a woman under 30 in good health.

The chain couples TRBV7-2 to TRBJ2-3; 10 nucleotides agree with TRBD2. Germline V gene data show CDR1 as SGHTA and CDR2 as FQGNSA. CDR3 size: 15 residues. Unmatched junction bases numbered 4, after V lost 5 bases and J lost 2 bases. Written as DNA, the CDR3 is TGTGCCAGCAGCACACTAGCGGGGACCACAGATACGCAGTATTTT. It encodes CASSTLAGTTDTQYF.

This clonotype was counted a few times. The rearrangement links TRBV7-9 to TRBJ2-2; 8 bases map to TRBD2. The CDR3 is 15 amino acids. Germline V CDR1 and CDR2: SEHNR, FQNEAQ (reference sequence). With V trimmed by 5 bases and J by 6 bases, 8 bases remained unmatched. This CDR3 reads CASSPIGLAAGELFF. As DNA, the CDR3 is TGTGCCAGCAGCCCTATAGGACTAGCCGCCGGGGAGCTGTTTTTT.

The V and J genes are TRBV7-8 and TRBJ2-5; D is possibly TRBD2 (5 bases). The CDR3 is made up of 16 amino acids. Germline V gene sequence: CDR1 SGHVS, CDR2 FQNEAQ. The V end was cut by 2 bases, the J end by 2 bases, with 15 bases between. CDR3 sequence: CASSLLAGRGQETQYF. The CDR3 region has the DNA TGTGCCAGCAGCTTACTCGCGGGCCGGGGACAAGAGACCCAGTACTTC.

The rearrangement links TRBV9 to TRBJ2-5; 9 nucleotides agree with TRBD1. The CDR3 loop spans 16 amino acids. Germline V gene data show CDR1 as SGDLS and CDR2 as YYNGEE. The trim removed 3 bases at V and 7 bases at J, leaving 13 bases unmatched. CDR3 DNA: TGTGCCAGCAGCGATACGCTAGGGACAGGGTCAGGGACCCAGTACTTC. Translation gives CASSDTLGTGSGTQYF.

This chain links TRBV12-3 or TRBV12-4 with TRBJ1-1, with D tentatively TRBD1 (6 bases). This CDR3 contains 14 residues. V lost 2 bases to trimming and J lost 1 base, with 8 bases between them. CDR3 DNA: TGTGCCAGCAGTTTACTCAGGGGGAACACTGAAGCTTTCTTT. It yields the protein CASSLLRGNTEAFF.

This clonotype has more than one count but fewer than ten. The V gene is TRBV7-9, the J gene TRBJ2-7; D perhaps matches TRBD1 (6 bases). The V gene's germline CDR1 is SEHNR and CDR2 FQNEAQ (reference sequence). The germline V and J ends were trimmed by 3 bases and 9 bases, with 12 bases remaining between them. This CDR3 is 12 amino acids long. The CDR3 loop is CASSFSGDLQYF. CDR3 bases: TGTGCCAGCAGCTTCTCAGGGGATCTGCAGTACTTC.

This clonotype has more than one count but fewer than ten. The CDR3 nucleotides read TGTGCCAGCAGTTACAAGGGGCCGGGGGGCTCCTACGAGCAGTACTTC. This encodes CASSYKGPGGSYEQYF. This chain connects TRBV6-5 to TRBJ2-7; 7 bases match TRBD2. There are 16 residues in the CDR3. The V gene end was trimmed by 2 bases and the J gene end by 0 bases; junction bases not matched to a gene: 7. Germline CDR1 reads MNHEY; CDR2 reads SVGAGI.

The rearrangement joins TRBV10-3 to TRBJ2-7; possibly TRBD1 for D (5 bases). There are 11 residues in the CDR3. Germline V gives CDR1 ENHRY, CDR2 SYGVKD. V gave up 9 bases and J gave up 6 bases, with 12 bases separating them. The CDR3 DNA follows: TGTGCCATTGGGGCATGCGGCGAGCAGTACTTC. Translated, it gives CAIGACGEQYF.

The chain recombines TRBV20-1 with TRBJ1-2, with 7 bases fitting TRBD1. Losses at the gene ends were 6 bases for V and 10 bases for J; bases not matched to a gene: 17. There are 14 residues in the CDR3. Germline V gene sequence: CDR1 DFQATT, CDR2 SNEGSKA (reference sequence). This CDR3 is CSAAGDSLIEDYTF. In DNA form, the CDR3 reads TGCAGTGCCGCGGGGGACAGCTTAATTGAGGACTACACCTTC.

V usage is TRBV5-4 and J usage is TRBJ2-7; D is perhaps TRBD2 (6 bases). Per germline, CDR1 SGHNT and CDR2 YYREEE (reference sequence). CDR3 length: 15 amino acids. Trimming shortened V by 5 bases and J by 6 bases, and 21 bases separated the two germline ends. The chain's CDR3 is CASSFGVGGQGEQYF. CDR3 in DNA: TGTGCCAGCAGTTTTGGGGTGGGGGGTCAGGGCGAGCAGTACTTC.

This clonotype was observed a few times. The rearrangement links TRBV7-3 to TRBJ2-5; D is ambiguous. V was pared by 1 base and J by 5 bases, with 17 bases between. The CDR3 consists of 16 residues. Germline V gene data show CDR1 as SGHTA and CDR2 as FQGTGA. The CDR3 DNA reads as TGTGCCAGCAGCTTAAAGCCCTCGGAGACTCGGGAGACCCAGTACTTC. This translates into CASSLKPSETRETQYF.